This T cell receptor beta chain comes out of a study of blood T cell repertoires in COVID-19. Across the study: Researchers got acute and convalescent COVID-19 samples from the United States, Italy and Spain. PBMCs, B-cell-depleted T cells, or T cells provided the cDNA or gDNA that made up the material.

Per the original data handling: Cell counts per sample came from amplifying reference gene primers. Data came from immunoSEQ multiplex PCR; TCRdb stores just in-frame clones and leaves some out. V and J calls and clone size are given by that table; D and trimming were obtained from the DNA. Here the sample spans over 85,000 clones, under 95% being singletons. This clone appeared a single time. The material sequenced was peripheral blood. The sequence was obtained from a human donor with active COVID-19. The donor label of this sample is uncertain.

The DNA for the CDR3 is TGTGCCAGCAGCAAAGGGCTAGCGGAGGCGGGGGATACGCAGTATTTT. Translated, it gives CASSKGLAEAGDTQYF. This chain joins TRBV21-1 and TRBJ2-3; the tabulated D call, TRBD2, remains unverified against the DNA. TRBV21-1 is marked as a pseudogene. The CDR3 extends over 16 amino acids.